The 11 T cell receptor beta chains given below trace back to one sample, sequenced in a study of blood T cell repertoires in COVID-19. Some clones are missing from TCRdb's copy, which holds only in-frame ones; the method was immunoSEQ multiplex PCR. Seen here are around 250,000 clones, 84% observed once, and the top ten hold 8% to 9.5%. Specimen: peripheral blood. The source is a human donor in a cohort sampled during active COVID-19.

The chain has TRBV7-2 and TRBJ2-7; D is perhaps TRBD1 (6 bases). Trimming took 5 bases from V and 2 from J, leaving 13 bases between them. The germline V gene has CDR1 SGHTA and CDR2 FQGNSA. The CDR3 has 14 amino acids. CDR3 protein: CASSPDSFTYEQYF. As DNA, the CDR3 is TGTGCCAGCAGCCCGGACAGCTTTACCTACGAGCAGTACTTC.

The chain is built from TRBV19 and TRBJ1-5; 7 bases agree with TRBD1. Germline assignment: CDR1 LNHDA and CDR2 SQIVND (reference sequence). V dropped 5 bases and J dropped 4; count of bases not matched to a gene: 11. The CDR3 is 16 amino acids. CDR3: CASSAWTGGFNQPQHF. The CDR3 nucleotides are TGTGCCAGTAGTGCCTGGACAGGTGGCTTTAATCAGCCCCAGCATTTT.

The V and J genes are TRBV5-5 and TRBJ2-7; a possible D gene is TRBD1 (6 bases). The CDR3 is 14 amino acids. Germline V CDR1 and CDR2: SGHKS, YYEKEE (reference sequence). Between the trimmed V and J ends, which lost 4 bases and 0 bases, there was a span of 11 bases. The CDR3 sequence is CASSHPGHSYEQYF. As DNA, the CDR3 is TGTGCCAGCAGCCATCCGGGACACTCCTACGAGCAGTACTTC.

The gene calls are TRBV3-1 (or the pseudogene TRBV3-2) and TRBJ1-5, with D possibly being TRBD1 (5 bases). The CDR3 is 15 residues long. CDR1 is LGHDT, CDR2 YNNKEL, per germline (reference sequence). V lost 2 bases and J 6 bases, leaving 14 bases between the germline ends. The CDR3 DNA is TGTGCCAGCAGCCAAAGTTTAAGGGGCGGTCAGCCCCAGCATTTT. It specifies CASSQSLRGGQPQHF.

This clone was recorded only once. V and J are TRBV12-3 or TRBV12-4 and TRBJ1-6; D gene unclear. The V gene lost 5 bases and the J gene lost 7 bases, with 6 bases spanning the gap. The CDR3 extends over 12 amino acids. This CDR3 is CASSIINSPLHF. For the CDR3, the DNA is TGTGCCAGCAGTATTATAAATTCACCCCTCCACTTT.

The chain joins TRBV6-6 to TRBJ2-5, with TRBD1 identical over 7 bases. The CDR3 spans 13 residues. V was clipped by 5 bases and J by 1 base; unmatched bases: 1. Germline CDR1 MNHNY, CDR2 SVGAGI (reference sequence). The CDR3: CASSRDSQETQYF. The CDR3 nucleotides read TGTGCCAGCAGTCGGGACAGCCAAGAGACCCAGTACTTC.

This clone was detected only once. CDR3 protein: CASSYYKSSGANVLTF. The CDR3, as DNA: TGTGCCAGCAGTTACTACAAGTCGTCTGGGGCCAACGTCCTGACTTTC. This chain uses TRBV6-5 with TRBJ2-6, with D uncertain. This CDR3 comprises 16 residues. The germline CDR1 and CDR2 sequences are MNHEY and SVGAGI. Trimming pared 1 base from V and 1 base from J, leaving 8 bases between.

The rearrangement uses TRBV5-8 and TRBJ2-1, with D unclear. V was clipped by 5 bases and J by 0 bases, with 9 bases between them. The CDR3 loop spans 14 amino acids. Germline V gene lookup returns CDR1 SGHTS and CDR2 YDEGEE. As DNA, the CDR3 is TGTGCCAGCAGTCGCCCCAGCTCCTACAATGAGCAGTTCTTC. This gives the protein CASSRPSSYNEQFF.

V gene TRBV11-2 combines with J gene TRBJ2-6, with 9 bases identical to TRBD2. CDR3 length equals 17 residues. Trimming at V came to 5 bases and at J to 0 bases, leaving 5 bases not matched to a gene. From germline, CDR1 is SGHAT and CDR2 FQNNGV. The CDR3 bases are TGTGCCAGCAGCACCGCGGGAGGGGGCTCTGGGGCCAACGTCCTGACTTTC. Its protein is CASSTAGGGSGANVLTF. The full variable domain, completed using reference TRBV11-2 and TRBJ2-6, is EAGVAQSPRYKIIEKRQSVAFWCNPISGHATLYWYQQILGQGPKLLIQFQNNGVVDDSQLPKDRFSAERLKGVDSTLKIQPAKLEDSAVYLCASSTAGGGSGANVLTFGAGSRLTVL.

The CDR3 region is CASSVGGTLYGYTF. CDR3 sequence (DNA): TGTGCCAGCAGTGTAGGTGGGACATTATATGGCTACACCTTC. J is TRBJ1-2 and V is TRBV2, with D possibly being TRBD1 (6 bases). The CDR3 runs to 14 residues. Trimming removed 4 bases from V and 5 bases from J, with 14 bases in between. Germline CDR1 is SNHLY and CDR2 is FYNNEI.

The chain uses TRBV10-1 and TRBJ2-7; 10 nucleotides match TRBD2. The CDR3 totals 16 residues. CDR1 is WNHNN, CDR2 SYGVQD, per germline (reference sequence). The V gene end was trimmed by 4 bases and the J gene end by 2 bases; junction bases not matched to a gene: 8. Written as DNA, the CDR3 is TGCGCCAGCAGTGGACTAGCGGGTACGGGGGCCTACGAGCAGTACTTC. Encoded protein: CASSGLAGTGAYEQYF.